The clone carrying this T cell receptor (beta chain) came up many times. Then a second PCR, running roughly 7 to 11 cycles, was carried out with a sample-barcoded 5' primer and a J-beta primer mix. In TCRdb, the 5' RACE reads were re-called with MiXCR into one record per CDR3 protein. The sample has about 620,000 distinct CDR3 sequences; more than 45% are singletons. This sample stems from a study of blood T cells in healthy people across ages. This CDR3 is 13 amino acids long. Germline V gene lookup returns CDR1 SQVTM and CDR2 ANQGSEA. The V segment lost 0 bases and the J segment 6 bases; nucleotides outside the gene matches: 2.

The chain recombines TRBV29-1 with TRBJ2-4; 7 positions match TRBD2. This sequence was found in a woman older than 75 in good health. Sequenced sample: blood. The CDR3 spells CSVEDGGGNIQYF. As DNA, the CDR3 is TGCAGCGTTGAAGATGGGGGGGGAAACATTCAGTACTTC.